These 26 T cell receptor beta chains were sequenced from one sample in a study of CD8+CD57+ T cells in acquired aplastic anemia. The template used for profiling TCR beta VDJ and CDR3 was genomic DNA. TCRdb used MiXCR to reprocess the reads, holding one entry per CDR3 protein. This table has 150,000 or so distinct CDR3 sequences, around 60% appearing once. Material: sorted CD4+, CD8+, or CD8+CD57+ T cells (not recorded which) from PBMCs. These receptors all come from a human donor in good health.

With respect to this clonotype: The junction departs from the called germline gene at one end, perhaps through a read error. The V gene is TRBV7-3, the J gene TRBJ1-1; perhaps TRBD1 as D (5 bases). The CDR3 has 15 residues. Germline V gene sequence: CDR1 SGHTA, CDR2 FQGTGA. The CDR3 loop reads CASSQGVGGSSEAFF. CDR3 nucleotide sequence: TGCGCCAGCAGCCAAGGTGTGGGGGGGTCGTCTGAAGCTTTCTTT.

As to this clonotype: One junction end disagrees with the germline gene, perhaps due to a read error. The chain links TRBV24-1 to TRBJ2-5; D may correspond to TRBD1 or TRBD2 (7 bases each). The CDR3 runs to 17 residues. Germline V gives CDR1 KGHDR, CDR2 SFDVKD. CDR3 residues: CATSDLHSRPGGETPYF. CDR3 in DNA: TGTGCCACCAGTGATTTGCACTCCCGCCCAGGGGGGGAGACCCCGTACTTC.

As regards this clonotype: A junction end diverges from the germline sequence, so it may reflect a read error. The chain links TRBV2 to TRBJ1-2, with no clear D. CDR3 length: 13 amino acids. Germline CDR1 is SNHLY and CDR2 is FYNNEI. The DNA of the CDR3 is TGTGCCAGCAGTGAAAGGCTGAACTCTGGCTACACCTTC. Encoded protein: CASSERLNSGYTF.

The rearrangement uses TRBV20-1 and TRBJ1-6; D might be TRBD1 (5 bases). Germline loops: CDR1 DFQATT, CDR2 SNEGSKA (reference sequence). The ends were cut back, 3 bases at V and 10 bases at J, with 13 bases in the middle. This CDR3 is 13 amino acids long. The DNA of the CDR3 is TGCAGTGCTAGTATCCAGGGCAAGTCACCCCTCCACTTT. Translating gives CSASIQGKSPLHF.

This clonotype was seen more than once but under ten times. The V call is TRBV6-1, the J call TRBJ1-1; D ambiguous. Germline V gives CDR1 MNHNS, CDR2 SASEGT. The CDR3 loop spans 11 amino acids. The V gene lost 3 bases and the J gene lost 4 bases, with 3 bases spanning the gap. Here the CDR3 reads CASSDGTEAFF. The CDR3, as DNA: TGTGCCAGCAGTGACGGCACTGAAGCTTTCTTT.

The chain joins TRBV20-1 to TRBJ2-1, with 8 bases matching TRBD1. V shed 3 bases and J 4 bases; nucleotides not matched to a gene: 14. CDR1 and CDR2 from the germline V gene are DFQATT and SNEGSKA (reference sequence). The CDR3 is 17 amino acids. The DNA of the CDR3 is TGCAGTGCTAGTCGCGGCAGGGGGCCCGGGTCGTACAATGAGCAGTTCTTC. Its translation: CSASRGRGPGSYNEQFF.

The CDR3 region is CASSGTGGGYGYTF. The CDR3 nucleotides are TGTGCCAGCAGCGGGACAGGGGGCGGCTATGGCTACACCTTC. The chain links TRBV9 to TRBJ1-2; the match to TRBD1 covers 11 bases. CDR1 is SGDLS and CDR2 is YYNGEE in the germline V gene. V lost 3 bases, J lost 4 bases, and 2 bases stayed unmatched. CDR3 length: 14 amino acids.

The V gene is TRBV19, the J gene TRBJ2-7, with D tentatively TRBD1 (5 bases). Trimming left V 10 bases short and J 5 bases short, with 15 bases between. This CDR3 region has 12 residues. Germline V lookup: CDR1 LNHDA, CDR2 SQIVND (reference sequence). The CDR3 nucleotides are TGTGCCACACAGGACGGCAGGAACGAGCAGTACTTC. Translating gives CATQDGRNEQYF.

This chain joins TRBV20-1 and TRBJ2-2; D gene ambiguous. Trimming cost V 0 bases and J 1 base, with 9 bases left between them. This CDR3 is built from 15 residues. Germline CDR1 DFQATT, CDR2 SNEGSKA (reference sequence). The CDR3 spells CSARDGQRNTGELFF. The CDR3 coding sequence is TGCAGTGCTAGAGATGGCCAGCGGAACACCGGGGAGCTGTTTTTT.

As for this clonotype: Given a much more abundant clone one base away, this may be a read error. CDR3 in amino acids: CASSRVGTIGYEQYF. For the CDR3, the DNA is TGTGCCAGCAGTCGCGTGGGGACAATTGGCTACGAGCAGTACTTC. This sequence joins TRBV6-1 and TRBJ2-7, with D tentatively TRBD1 (6 bases). The CDR3 runs 15 residues. Germline CDR1 reads MNHNS; CDR2 reads SASEGT. V shed 5 bases and J shed 3 bases, with 17 bases lying between them.

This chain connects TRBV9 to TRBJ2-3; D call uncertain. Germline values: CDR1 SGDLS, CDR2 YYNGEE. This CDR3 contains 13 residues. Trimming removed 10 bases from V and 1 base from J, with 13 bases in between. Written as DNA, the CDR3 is TGTGCCTCCTCGGCCGGTGGCACAGATACGCAGTATTTT. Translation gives CASSAGGTDTQYF.

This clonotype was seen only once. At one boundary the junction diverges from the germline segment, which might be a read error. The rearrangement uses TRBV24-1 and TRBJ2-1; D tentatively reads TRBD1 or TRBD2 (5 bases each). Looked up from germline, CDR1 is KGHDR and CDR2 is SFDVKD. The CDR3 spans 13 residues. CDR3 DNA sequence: TGTGCCGCCGGGACCAACTCCTACAACGAGCAGTTCTTC. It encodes CAAGTNSYNEQFF.

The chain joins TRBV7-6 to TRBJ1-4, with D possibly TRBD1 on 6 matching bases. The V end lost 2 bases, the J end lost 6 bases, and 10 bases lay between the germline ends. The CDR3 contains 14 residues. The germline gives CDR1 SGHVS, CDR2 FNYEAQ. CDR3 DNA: TGTGCCAGCAGCTTACGGGCAGGGGATGAAAAACTGTTTTTT. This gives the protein CASSLRAGDEKLFF.

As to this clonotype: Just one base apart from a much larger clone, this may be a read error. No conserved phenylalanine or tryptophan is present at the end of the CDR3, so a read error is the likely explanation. CDR3 bases: TGTGCCAGCAGTCCCGGACTAGCGGGATTCTACGAGCAGTACCTC. Its protein is CASSPGLAGFYEQYL. This chain uses TRBV12-3 or TRBV12-4 with TRBJ2-7, with 12 bases that match TRBD2. The junction had 5 bases not matched to a gene; V was cut back by 5 bases and J by 3 bases. The CDR3 is 15 amino acids.

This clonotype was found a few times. The CDR3 sequence: CSAFDRPYEQYF. DNA of the CDR3: TGCAGTGCTTTTGACAGGCCGTACGAGCAGTACTTC. The rearrangement links TRBV20-1 to TRBJ2-7, with D perhaps TRBD1 (6 bases). The length of the CDR3 is 12 residues. Trimming took off 5 bases at V and 4 bases at J, with 12 bases between the two ends. In germline, CDR1 is DFQATT, CDR2 SNEGSKA (reference sequence).

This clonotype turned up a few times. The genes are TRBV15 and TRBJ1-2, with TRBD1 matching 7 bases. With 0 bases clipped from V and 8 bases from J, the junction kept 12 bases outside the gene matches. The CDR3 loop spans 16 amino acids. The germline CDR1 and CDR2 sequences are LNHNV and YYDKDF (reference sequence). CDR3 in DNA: TGTGCCACCAGCAGAGACATCCCGACAGGGCTTGGAGGCTACACCTTC. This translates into CATSRDIPTGLGGYTF. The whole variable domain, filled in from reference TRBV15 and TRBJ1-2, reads DAMVIQNPRYQVTQFGKPVTLSCSQTLNHNVMYWYQQKSSQAPKLLFHYYDKDFNNEADTPDNFQSRRPNTSFCFLDIRSPGLGDTAMYLCATSRDIPTGLGGYTFGSGTRLTVV.

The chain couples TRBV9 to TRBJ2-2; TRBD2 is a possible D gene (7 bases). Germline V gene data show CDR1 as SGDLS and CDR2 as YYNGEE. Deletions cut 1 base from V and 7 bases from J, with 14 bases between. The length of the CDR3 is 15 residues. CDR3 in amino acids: CASSVRGGAIGELFF. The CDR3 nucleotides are TGTGCCAGCAGCGTAAGAGGGGGGGCCATCGGGGAGCTGTTTTTT. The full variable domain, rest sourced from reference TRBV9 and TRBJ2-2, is DSGVTQTPKHLITATGQRVTLRCSPRSGDLSVYWYQQSLDQGLQFLIQYYNGEERAKGNILERFSAQQFPDLHSELNLSSLELGDSALYFCASSVRGGAIGELFFGEGSRLTVL.

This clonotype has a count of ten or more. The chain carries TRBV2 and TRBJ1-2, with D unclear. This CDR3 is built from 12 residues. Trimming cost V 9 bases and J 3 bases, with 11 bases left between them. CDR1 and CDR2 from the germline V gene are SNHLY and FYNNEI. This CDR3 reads CASLTVDYGYTF. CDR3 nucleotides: TGTGCCAGTCTGACGGTGGACTATGGCTACACCTTC.

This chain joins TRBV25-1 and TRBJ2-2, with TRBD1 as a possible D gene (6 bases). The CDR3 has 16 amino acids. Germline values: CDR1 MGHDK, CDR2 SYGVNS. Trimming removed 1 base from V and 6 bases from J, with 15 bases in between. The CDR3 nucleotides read TGTGCCAGCAGTGAATTAGGGGGAGATCTGGCCGGGGAGCTGTTTTTT. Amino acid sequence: CASSELGGDLAGELFF. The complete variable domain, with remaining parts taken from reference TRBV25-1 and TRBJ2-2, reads EADIYQTPRYLVIGTGKKITLECSQTMGHDKMYWYQQDPGMELHLIHYSYGVNSTEKGDLSSESTVSRIRTEHFPLTLESARPSHTSQYLCASSELGGDLAGELFFGEGSRLTVL.

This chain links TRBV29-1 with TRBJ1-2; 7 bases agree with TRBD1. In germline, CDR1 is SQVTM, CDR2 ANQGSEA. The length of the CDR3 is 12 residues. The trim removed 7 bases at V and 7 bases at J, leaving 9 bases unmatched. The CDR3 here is CSGLTGESGYTF. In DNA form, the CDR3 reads TGCAGCGGGCTCACAGGGGAGAGTGGCTACACCTTC.

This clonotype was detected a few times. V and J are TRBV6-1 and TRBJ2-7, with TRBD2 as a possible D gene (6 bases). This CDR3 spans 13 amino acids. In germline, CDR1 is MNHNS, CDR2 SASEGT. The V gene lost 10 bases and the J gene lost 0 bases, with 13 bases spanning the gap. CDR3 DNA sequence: TGTGCCACCCGAGCGGGTTCCTCCTACGAGCAGTACTTC. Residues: CATRAGSSYEQYF.

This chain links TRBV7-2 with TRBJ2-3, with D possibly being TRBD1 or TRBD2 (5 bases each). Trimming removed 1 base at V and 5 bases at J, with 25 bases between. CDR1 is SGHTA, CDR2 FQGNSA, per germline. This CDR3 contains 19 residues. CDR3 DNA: TGTGCCAGCAGCTTAGGTCATCCGGTCCAGTGGGGCGCGGGAGATACGCAGTATTTT. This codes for CASSLGHPVQWGAGDTQYF.

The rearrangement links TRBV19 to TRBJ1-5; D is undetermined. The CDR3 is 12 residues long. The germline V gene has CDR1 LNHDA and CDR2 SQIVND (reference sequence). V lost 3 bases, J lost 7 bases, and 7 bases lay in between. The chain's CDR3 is CASSIGRQPQHF. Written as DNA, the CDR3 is TGTGCCAGTAGTATTGGGAGGCAGCCCCAGCATTTT.

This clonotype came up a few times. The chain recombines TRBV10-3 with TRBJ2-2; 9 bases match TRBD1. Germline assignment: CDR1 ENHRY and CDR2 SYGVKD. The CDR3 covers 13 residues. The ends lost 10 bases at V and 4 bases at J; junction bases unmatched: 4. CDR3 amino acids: CATGQGSTGELFF. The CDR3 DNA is TGTGCCACCGGACAGGGGAGCACCGGGGAGCTGTTTTTT.

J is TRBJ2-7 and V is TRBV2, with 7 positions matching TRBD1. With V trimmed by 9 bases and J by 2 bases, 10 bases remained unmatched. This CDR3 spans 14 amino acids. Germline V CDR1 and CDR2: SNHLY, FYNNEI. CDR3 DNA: TGTGCCAGAGCACACACGACAGGGACCTACGAGCAGTACTTC. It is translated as CARAHTTGTYEQYF.

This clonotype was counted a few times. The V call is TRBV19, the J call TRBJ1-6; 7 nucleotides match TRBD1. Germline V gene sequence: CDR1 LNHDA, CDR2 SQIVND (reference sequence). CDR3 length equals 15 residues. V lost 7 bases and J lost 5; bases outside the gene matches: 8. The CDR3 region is CASMATGTDNSPLHF. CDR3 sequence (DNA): TGTGCCAGTATGGCAACGGGGACAGATAATTCACCCCTCCACTTT.